These T cell receptor beta chains were read from a single sample in a study of regulatory T cells in long-lasting Graves disease. MiXCR was run by TCRdb on the multiplex PCR reads, yielding one entry per CDR3 protein. Of about 460,000 distinct CDR3 sequences listed, 20% to 25% are singletons. The sequencing here drew on peripheral blood mononuclear cells (PBMCs), taken when the disease was refractory, from a patient treated with antithyroid drugs. The origin of the receptors is a female donor with Graves disease. The CDR3 runs from the conserved cysteine through the conserved F or W. A D gene is named only where the DNA matches it firmly. Some rows mark clone size as missing; the rest say once, few, many or name a class of expanded clone.

many	TRBV28	TRBJ2-7	.	CASSLDRLSPYEQYF	TGTGCCAGCAGTTTAGACAGATTATCACCCTACGAGCAGTACTTC
few	TRBV12-3/TRBV12-4	TRBJ2-7	.	CASRETSSYEQYF	TGTGCCAGCAGGGAGACTAGTTCCTACGAGCAGTACTTC
.	TRBV6-2/TRBV6-3	TRBJ2-1	TRBD2	CASSPTTSGVGEQFF	TGTGCCAGCAGTCCCACGACTAGCGGGGTGGGTGAGCAGTTCTTC
once	TRBV12-3/TRBV12-4	TRBJ2-1	TRBD2	CASSFSGGEQFF	TGTGCCAGCAGTTTTTCGGGAGGTGAGCAGTTCTTC
many	TRBV12-3/TRBV12-4	TRBJ2-6	TRBD1	CASKNRGVGGANVLTF	TGTGCCAGCAAGAACAGGGGAGTTGGTGGGGCCAACGTCCTGACTTTC
.	TRBV19	TRBJ2-2	TRBD2	CASTTSGTTGELFF	TGTGCCAGTACGACTAGCGGGACTACCGGGGAGCTGTTTTTT
.	TRBV5-5	TRBJ2-1	.	CASRSRADSYNEQFF	TGTGCCAGCAGATCGCGGGCGGACTCCTACAATGAGCAGTTCTTC
.	TRBV20-1	TRBJ1-1	.	CSARIREAGEAFF	TGCAGTGCTAGGATCCGGGAGGCGGGTGAAGCTTTCTTT
many	TRBV2	TRBJ1-5	.	CASIGQGGVEPQHF	TGTGCCAGCATTGGTCAGGGAGGGGTGGAGCCCCAGCATTTT
.	TRBV7-9	TRBJ2-5	.	CASSLGHGREETQYF	TGTGCCAGCAGCTTAGGGCACGGACGAGAAGAGACCCAGTACTTC
many	TRBV15	TRBJ1-2	.	CATSTRHEDGYTF	TGTGCCACCAGCACCAGACACGAGGATGGCTACACCTTC
many	TRBV28	TRBJ2-7	.	CASSFQIGTKSSYEQYF	TGTGCCAGCAGTTTCCAAATTGGGACAAAGAGCTCCTACGAGCAGTACTTC